This TCR beta chain was found in a study of cytomegalovirus exposure and HLA in healthy donors. Concerning this clone itself: Its matching antigen is unknown.

Notes on the study in general: A later analysis reported that several of the most significant clusters appeared to be linked to common viral pathogens, among them Epstein-Barr virus.

The study ran its PCR with 60 Vbeta and 13 Jbeta primers. TCRdb's table, derived via immunoSEQ multiplex PCR, lists solely in-frame clones and lacks some. The sample consists of roughly 100,000 clones, 70% to 80% of them appearing once. This receptor was identified in a male donor in good health and CMV-seropositive. Material for sequencing was PBMCs.

Here the CDR3 DNA reads TGCGCCAGCAGCATTACTCAACAGGGCTTAAACATTCAGTACTTC. Encoded protein: CASSITQQGLNIQYF. The V and J genes are TRBV4-1 and TRBJ2-4; possible D gene TRBD1, 6 bases. This CDR3 is 15 amino acids long. Trimming shortened V by 5 bases and J by 6 bases, and 17 bases separated the two germline ends. Germline CDR1 and CDR2: MGHRA and YSYEKL.